The 13 T cell receptor beta chains below all came from one sample that was sequenced in a study of shared clonotypes between healthy human individuals (dated by TCRdb to the early 2020s). To prepare the library, the immunoSEQ multiplex PCR assay was applied. TCRdb mirrors the immuneACCESS table, restricted to in-frame sequences. Some clones are absent from its copies; in checked studies, under half trace to an unresolved V gene, and the reason for the others is unknown. This sample lists 950,000 to 1,300,000 clones; around 74% were detected once. 1.2% to 1.5% of the sample comes from the top ten. The specimen sequenced was memory CD4+ T cells sorted from blood. The intended sense of this specimen's cell subset or site label: CD45RA-negative fraction. All receptors derive from a man aged 18 to 30 in good health.

Details on this clone: One end of the junction does not line up with germline, which may come from a read error. The chain couples TRBV6-6 to TRBJ2-1, with D perhaps TRBD1 (5 bases). The CDR3 spans 16 residues. CDR1 MNHNY and CDR2 SVGAGI come from the germline V gene (reference sequence). CDR3 bases: TGTGCCAGCAGTTACTCCGAGACAGTAGGCTACAGTGAGCAGTTCTTC. The encoded protein is CASSYSETVGYSEQFF.

This chain joins TRBV19 and TRBJ1-4; 7 bases agree with TRBD1. Germline V lookup: CDR1 LNHDA, CDR2 SQIVND (reference sequence). The CDR3 runs to 18 residues. J gave up 2 bases and V 1 base, and 10 bases lay outside the gene matches. The CDR3 region is CASSIARTGRITNEKLFF. CDR3 in DNA: TGTGCCAGTAGTATAGCCCGGACAGGCCGCATCACTAATGAAAAACTGTTTTTT.

This clone was seen a few times. The chain uses TRBV5-6 and TRBJ2-5; a weak D match, TRBD2 (5 bases). In germline, CDR1 is SGHDT, CDR2 YYEEEE. V lost 4 bases, J lost 2 bases, and 9 bases lay in between. The CDR3 has 13 residues. The chain's CDR3 is CASSGLAQETQYF. Here the CDR3 DNA reads TGTGCCAGCAGCGGACTGGCTCAAGAGACCCAGTACTTC.

The chain uses TRBV5-5 and TRBJ2-1; D is tentatively TRBD1 or TRBD2 (5 bases each). The CDR3 consists of 15 residues. Per germline, CDR1 SGHKS and CDR2 YYEKEE (reference sequence). V was trimmed by 5 bases and J by 7 bases, leaving 19 bases between them. The CDR3 loop is CASSGGPDSRNEQFF. As DNA, the CDR3 is TGTGCCAGCAGTGGGGGACCAGATTCTCGGAATGAGCAGTTCTTC.

The V gene is TRBV5-6, the J gene TRBJ1-5, with a weak D call TRBD1 (5 bases). The CDR3 is 13 amino acids. Germline CDR1 is SGHDT and CDR2 is YYEEEE. Trimming took off 4 bases at V and 7 bases at J, with 12 bases between the two ends. CDR3 sequence: CASSKNQGQPQHF. The CDR3 nucleotides read TGTGCCAGCAGCAAAAACCAGGGACAGCCCCAGCATTTT.

In nucleotides, the CDR3 is TGTGCCAGTAGTCCCCGACAGGACCTTAACACTGAAGCTTTCTTT. This encodes CASSPRQDLNTEAFF. This chain joins TRBV19 and TRBJ1-1; maybe TRBD1 (6 bases). Deletions cut 5 bases from V and 2 bases from J, with 15 bases between. The CDR3 totals 15 residues. Germline loops: CDR1 LNHDA, CDR2 SQIVND (reference sequence).

This chain links TRBV7-2 with TRBJ1-1; 9 bases are shared with TRBD1. Germline loops: CDR1 SGHTA, CDR2 FQGNSA. Germline trimming cut 5 bases from V and 8 bases from J; bases unmatched to any gene: 3. This CDR3 is 12 amino acids long. The DNA for the CDR3 is TGTGCCAGCAGCCTGGACAGGGGAGAAGCTTTCTTT. Amino acid sequence: CASSLDRGEAFF.

V is TRBV19 and J is TRBJ2-2, with D possibly TRBD1 on 5 matching bases. Germline CDR1 reads LNHDA; CDR2 reads SQIVND (reference sequence). The CDR3 is made up of 16 amino acids. V gave up 5 bases and J gave up 1 base, with 14 bases separating them. The CDR3 sequence is CASSSQGLGNTGELFF. CDR3 in DNA: TGTGCCAGTAGTTCCCAGGGTCTCGGGAACACCGGGGAGCTGTTTTTT. The variable domain in full, completed from reference TRBV19 and TRBJ2-2, reads DGGITQSPKYLFRKEGQNVTLSCEQNLNHDAMYWYRQDPGQGLRLIYYSQIVNDFQKGDIAEGYSVSREKKESFPLTVTSAQKNPTAFYLCASSSQGLGNTGELFFGEGSRLTVL.

This clone has a handful of counts. The V call is TRBV27, the J call TRBJ1-2; D gene uncertain. The CDR3 contains 13 residues. The V end was cut by 6 bases, the J end by 4 bases, with 12 bases between. CDR1 MNHEY and CDR2 SMNVEV come from the germline V gene (reference sequence). The CDR3 bases are TGTGCCAGCAGAAGGGATCCCTTCTATGGCTACACCTTC. Protein: CASRRDPFYGYTF.

This clone was observed a handful of times. The chain couples TRBV7-2 to TRBJ2-7, with D possibly TRBD2 on 5 matching bases. CDR1 is SGHTA, CDR2 FQGNSA, per germline. V lost 5 bases to trimming and J lost 9 bases, with 23 bases between them. The CDR3 is 15 residues long. The CDR3 DNA is TGTGCCAGCAGCCAATCCGGCTTGGAGGTAATCGGGCAGTACTTC. Translation gives CASSQSGLEVIGQYF.

The chain carries TRBV28 and TRBJ2-1; TRBD2 matches at 7 bases. CDR3 length equals 16 residues. Germline V gives CDR1 MDHEN, CDR2 SYDVKM. J lost 10 bases, V lost 6 bases, and 18 bases had no gene match. Written as DNA, the CDR3 is TGTGCCAGCAGATCTGACTTAGGCGGGGGTAGAGGGGAGCAGTTCTTC. Protein product: CASRSDLGGGRGEQFF.

The chain carries TRBV6-4 and TRBJ2-1; D possibly corresponds to TRBD1 (6 bases). Germline CDR1 reads MRHNA; CDR2 reads SNTAGT. The CDR3 is 13 residues long. V was pared by 6 bases and J by 3 bases, with 9 bases between. CDR3 in amino acids: CASSTGFYNEQFF. The CDR3 DNA reads as TGTGCCAGCAGCACAGGGTTCTACAATGAGCAGTTCTTC.

The chain is built from TRBV7-9 and TRBJ1-5, with D perhaps TRBD1 (6 bases). The germline V gene has CDR1 SEHNR and CDR2 FQNEAQ (reference sequence). This CDR3 is built from 16 residues. V lost 6 bases and J 1 base, leaving 16 bases between the germline ends. In nucleotides, the CDR3 is TGTGCCAGCAGTAAGGAGCGGGGGCCGAGCAATCAGCCCCAGCATTTT. This sequence encodes CASSKERGPSNQPQHF.